This T cell receptor beta chain was identified in a study of tumor and adjacent non-tumor tissue in lung cancer. The library came from three nested PCR rounds adapted from ARM-PCR protocols. Via MiXCR, TCRdb re-called the multiplex PCR reads, giving one row per CDR3 protein. The sample lists about 98,000 distinct CDR3 sequences, about 80% occurring once. The CDR3 contains 13 residues. Per the germline V gene, CDR1 is ENHRY and CDR2 is SYGVKD. This clonotype has a single count. RNA was extracted from bulk tissue without any cell sorting. The normal lung tissue was taken more than 3 cm from the tumor edge. Donors were chemotherapy-naive, newly diagnosed lung cancer surgical patients in China, August–late 2014.

This clonotype was sampled from a man between 60 and 70 years old with small cell lung cancer. The V and J genes are TRBV10-3 and TRBJ2-3; D gene ambiguous. Sequencing input: distant non-tumor lung tissue. CDR3 DNA: TGTGCATTCAAGGGCGCTAGCACAGATACGCAGTATTTT. It specifies CAFKGASTDTQYF.